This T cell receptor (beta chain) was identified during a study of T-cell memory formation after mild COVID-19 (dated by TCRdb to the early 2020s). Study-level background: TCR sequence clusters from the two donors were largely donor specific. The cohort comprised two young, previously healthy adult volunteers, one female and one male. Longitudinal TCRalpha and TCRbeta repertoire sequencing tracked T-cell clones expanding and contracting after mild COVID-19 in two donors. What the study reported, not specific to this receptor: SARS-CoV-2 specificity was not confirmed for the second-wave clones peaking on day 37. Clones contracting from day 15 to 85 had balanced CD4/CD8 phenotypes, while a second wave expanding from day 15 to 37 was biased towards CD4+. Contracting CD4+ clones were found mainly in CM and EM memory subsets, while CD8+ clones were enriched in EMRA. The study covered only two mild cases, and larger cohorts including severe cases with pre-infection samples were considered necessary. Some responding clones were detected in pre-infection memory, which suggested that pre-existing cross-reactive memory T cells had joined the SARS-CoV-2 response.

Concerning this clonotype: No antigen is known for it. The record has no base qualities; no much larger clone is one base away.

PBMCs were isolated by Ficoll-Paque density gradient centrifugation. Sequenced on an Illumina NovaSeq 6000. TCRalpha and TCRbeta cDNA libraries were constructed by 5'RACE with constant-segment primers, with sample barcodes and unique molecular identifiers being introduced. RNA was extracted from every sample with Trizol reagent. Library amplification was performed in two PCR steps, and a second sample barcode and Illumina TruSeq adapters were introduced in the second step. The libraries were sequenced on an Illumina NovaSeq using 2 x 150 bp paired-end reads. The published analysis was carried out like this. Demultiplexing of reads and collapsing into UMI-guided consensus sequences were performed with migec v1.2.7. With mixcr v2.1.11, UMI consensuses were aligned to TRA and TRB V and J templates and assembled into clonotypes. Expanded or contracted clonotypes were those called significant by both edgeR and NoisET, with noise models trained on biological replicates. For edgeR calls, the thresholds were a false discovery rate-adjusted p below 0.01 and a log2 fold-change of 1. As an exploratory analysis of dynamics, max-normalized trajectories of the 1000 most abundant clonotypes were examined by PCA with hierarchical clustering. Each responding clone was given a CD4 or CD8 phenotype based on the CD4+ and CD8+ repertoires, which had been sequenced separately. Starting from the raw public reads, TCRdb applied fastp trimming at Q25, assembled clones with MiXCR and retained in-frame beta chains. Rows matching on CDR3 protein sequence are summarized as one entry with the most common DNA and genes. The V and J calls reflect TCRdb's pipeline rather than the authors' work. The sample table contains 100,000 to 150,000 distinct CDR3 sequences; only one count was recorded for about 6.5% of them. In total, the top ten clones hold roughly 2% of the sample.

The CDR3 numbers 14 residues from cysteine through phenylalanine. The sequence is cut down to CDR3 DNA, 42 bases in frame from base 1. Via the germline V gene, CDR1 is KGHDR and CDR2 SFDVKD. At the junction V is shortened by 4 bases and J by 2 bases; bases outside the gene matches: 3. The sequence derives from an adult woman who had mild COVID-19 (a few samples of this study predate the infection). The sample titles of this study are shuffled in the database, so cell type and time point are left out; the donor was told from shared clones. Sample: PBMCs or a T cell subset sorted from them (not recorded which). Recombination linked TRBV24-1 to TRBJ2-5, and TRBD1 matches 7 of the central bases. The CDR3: CATSDSGQQETQYF. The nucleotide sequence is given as TGTGCCACCAGTGACTCGGGACAGCAAGAGACCCAGTACTTC.